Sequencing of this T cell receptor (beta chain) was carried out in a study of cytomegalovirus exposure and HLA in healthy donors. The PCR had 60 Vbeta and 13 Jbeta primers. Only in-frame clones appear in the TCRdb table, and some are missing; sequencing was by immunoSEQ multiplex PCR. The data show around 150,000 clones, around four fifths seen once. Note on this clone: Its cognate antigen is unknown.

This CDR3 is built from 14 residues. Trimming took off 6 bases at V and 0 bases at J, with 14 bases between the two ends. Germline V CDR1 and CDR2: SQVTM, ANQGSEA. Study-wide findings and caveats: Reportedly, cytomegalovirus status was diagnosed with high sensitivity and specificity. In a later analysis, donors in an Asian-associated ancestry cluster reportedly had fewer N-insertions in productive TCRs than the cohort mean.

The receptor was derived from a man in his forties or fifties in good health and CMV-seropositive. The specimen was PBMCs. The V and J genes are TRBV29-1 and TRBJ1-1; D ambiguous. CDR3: CSVVRLLMNTEAFF. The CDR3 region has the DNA TGCAGCGTCGTGAGGTTACTGATGAACACTGAAGCTTTCTTT.